Listed below are T cell receptor beta chains from one sample, sequenced in a study of technical replicates of blood from several donors. TCRdb's copy holds only in-frame clones and misses some; the assay was immunoSEQ multiplex PCR. This table has around 79,000 clones, roughly nine tenths appearing once. Sequenced sample: T cells isolated from PBMCs. All receptors come from a human donor in good health. The conserved cysteine and the conserved F or W are not part of the CDR3 here.

v_call	j_call	cdr3_aa
TRBV23-1	TRBJ2-6	ASCYRDGGANVLT
TRBV7-9	TRBJ1-2	ASSYPGQGTYGYT
TRBV6-1	TRBJ2-7	ASSEVWGTASYEQY
TRBV6-1	TRBJ2-5	ASSETGWETQY
TRBV28	TRBJ1-3	ASSLGGVSGNTIY
TRBV7-8	TRBJ1-5	ASSQGTGYSNQPQH
TRBV30	TRBJ1-2	AWSLQGGRGYT
TRBV15	TRBJ1-3	ATSGPGQSFGNTIY
TRBV7-8	TRBJ1-1	ASSLTPTGNTEAF
TRBV18	TRBJ2-1	ASVSPQALYNEQF
TRBV29-1	TRBJ2-7	SVERYLAGGGEQY
TRBV27	TRBJ1-3	ASSSGTQVNTIY
TRBV4-1	TRBJ2-5	ASSPTPGNQETQY
TRBV5-1	TRBJ2-7	ASGNDRDGVEQY
TRBV11-1	TRBJ2-7	ASSSILAGGAYEQY
TRBV5-1	TRBJ2-1	ASSSERGSHNEEF
TRBV2	TRBJ2-7	ASRDPAGQYKYYEQY
TRBV9	TRBJ1-2	ASSGDRDGYT
TRBV6-6	TRBJ2-3	ASSYSRTGGTDTQY
TRBV4-2	TRBJ2-5	ASRGQGAGETQY
TRBV6-6	TRBJ2-7	ASSYSTGLVTYEQY
TRBV5-1	TRBJ1-1	ASSLLPTEAF
TRBV6-5	TRBJ1-3	ASSGLADSGNTIY
TRBV14	TRBJ2-2	ASSLEGHGELF
TRBV27	TRBJ2-3	ASYSQGLGTDTQY
TRBV19	TRBJ1-1	ASSGQGFTEAF
TRBV18	TRBJ2-7	ASSPAGSYEQY
TRBV7-9	TRBJ1-4	ASSMGQEGFEKLF
TRBV5-1	TRBJ2-3	ASSLVGQASTDTQY
TRBV14	TRBJ2-7	ASSPTTNAYEQY
TRBV7-2	TRBJ2-5	ASSRFKVADQETQY
TRBV4-1	TRBJ2-7	ASSQDGWGGRAYEQY
TRBV7-9	TRBJ2-1	ASSAPSGGLNEQF
TRBV11-2	TRBJ2-5	ASSFPEFSQTQY
TRBV19	TRBJ2-7	ASSIEGTGQAEQY
TRBV5-1	TRBJ2-3	ASSFQAGGTDTQY
TRBV5-1	TRBJ2-3	ASSYRDDTQY
TRBV13	TRBJ2-5	ASMYRGQETQY
TRBV7-2	TRBJ2-1	ASSPGWEGTSGGNEQF
TRBV7-6	TRBJ2-3	ASSPRAGGDTDTQY
TRBV11-2	TRBJ2-7	ASRLARDRSHEQY
TRBV19	TRBJ2-7	ASSIERSNFYEQY
TRBV5-1	TRBJ1-5	ASSFGEYSNQPQH
TRBV5-4	TRBJ1-6	ASSSRQVIGTPLH
TRBV15	TRBJ1-1	ATSRDRVDRAEAF